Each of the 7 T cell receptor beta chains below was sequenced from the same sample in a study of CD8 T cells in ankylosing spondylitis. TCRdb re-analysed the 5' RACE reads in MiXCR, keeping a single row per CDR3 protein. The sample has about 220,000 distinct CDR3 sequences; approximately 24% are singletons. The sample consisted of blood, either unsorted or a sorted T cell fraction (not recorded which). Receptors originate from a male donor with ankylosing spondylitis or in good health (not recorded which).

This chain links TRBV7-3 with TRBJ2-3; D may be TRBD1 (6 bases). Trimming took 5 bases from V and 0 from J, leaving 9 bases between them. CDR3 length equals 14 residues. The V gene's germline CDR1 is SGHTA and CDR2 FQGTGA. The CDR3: CASSMRGSTDTQYF. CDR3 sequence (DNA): TGTGCCAGCAGCATGAGGGGGAGCACAGATACGCAGTATTTT. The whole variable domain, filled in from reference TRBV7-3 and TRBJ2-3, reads GAGVSQTPSNKVTEKGKYVELRCDPISGHTALYWYRQSLGQGPEFLIYFQGTGAADDSGLPNDRFFAVRPEGSVSTLKIQRTERGDSAVYLCASSMRGSTDTQYFGPGTRLTVL.

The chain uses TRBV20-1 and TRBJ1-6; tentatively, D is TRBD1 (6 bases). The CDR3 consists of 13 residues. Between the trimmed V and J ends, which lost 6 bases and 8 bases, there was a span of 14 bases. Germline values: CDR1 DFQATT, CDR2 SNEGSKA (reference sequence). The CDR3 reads CSAIRTADSPLHF. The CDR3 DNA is TGCAGTGCCATAAGGACAGCTGATTCACCCCTCCACTTT.

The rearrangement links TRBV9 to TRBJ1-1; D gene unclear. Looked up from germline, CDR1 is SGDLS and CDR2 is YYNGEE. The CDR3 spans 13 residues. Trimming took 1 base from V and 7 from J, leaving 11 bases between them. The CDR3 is CASSVYAAGEAFF. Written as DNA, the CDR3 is TGTGCCAGCAGCGTATACGCGGCGGGTGAAGCTTTCTTT.

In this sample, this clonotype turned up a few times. The DNA of the CDR3 is TGTGCCAGCAGTGAATCTCCTAGCGAAACAGATACGCAGTATTTT. This translates into CASSESPSETDTQYF. V gene TRBV6-1 combines with J gene TRBJ2-3; tentative D call: TRBD2 (6 bases). Germline-derived CDR1 and CDR2 are MNHNS and SASEGT. Trimming shortened V by 2 bases and J by 3 bases, and 12 bases separated the two germline ends. CDR3 length: 15 residues.

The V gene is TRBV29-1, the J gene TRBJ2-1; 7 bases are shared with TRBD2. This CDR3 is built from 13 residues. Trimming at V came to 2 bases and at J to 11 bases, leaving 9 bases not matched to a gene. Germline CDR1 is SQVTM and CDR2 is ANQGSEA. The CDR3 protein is CSVEWGGSAKQFF. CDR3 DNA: TGCAGCGTTGAATGGGGCGGGAGTGCGAAGCAGTTCTTC.

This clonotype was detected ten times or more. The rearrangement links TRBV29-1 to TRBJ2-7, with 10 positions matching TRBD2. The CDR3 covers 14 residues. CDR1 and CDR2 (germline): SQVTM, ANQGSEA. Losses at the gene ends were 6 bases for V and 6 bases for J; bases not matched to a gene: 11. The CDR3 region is CSVCQGLASGEQYF. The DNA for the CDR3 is TGCAGCGTGTGCCAGGGACTAGCGTCTGGCGAGCAGTACTTC.

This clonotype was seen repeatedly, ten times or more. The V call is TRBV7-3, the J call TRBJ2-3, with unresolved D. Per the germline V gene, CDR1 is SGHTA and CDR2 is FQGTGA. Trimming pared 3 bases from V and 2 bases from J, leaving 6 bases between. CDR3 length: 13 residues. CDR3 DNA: TGTGCCAGCAGCTTCCAAATCACAGATACGCAGTATTTT. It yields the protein CASSFQITDTQYF.